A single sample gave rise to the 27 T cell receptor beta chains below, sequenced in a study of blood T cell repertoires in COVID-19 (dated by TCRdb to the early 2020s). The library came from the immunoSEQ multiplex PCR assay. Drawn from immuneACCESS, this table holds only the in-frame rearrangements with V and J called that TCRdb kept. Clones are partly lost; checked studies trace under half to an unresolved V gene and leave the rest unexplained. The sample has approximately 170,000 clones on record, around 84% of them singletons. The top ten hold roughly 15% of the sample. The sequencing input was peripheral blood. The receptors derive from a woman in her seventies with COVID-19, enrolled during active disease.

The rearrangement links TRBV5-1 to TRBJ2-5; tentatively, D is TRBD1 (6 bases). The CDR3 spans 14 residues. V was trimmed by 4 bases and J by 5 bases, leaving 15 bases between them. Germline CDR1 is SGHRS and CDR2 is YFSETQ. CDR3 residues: CASSLAGQRETQYF. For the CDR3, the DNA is TGCGCCAGCAGCCTGGCCGGACAGCGGGAGACCCAGTACTTC.

The CDR3 spells CATSADTSNQPQHF. The CDR3 region has the DNA TGTGCCACCAGTGCCGATACAAGCAATCAGCCCCAGCATTTT. The V gene is TRBV24-1, the J gene TRBJ1-5; D is unclear. Per germline, CDR1 KGHDR and CDR2 SFDVKD. This CDR3 contains 14 residues. Trimming pared 5 bases from V and 1 base from J, leaving 8 bases between.

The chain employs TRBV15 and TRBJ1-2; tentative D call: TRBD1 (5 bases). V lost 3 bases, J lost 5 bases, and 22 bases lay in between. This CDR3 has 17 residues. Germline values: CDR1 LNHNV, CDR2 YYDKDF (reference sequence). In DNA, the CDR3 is TGTGCCACCAGCAGTCCTTTAGGGTCAGGGTACTCTTATGGCTACACCTTC. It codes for CATSSPLGSGYSYGYTF.

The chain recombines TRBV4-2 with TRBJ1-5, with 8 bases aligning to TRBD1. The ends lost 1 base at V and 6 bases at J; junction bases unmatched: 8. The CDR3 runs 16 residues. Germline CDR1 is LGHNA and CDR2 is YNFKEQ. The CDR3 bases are TGTGCCAGCAGCCAAGGGACAGGGAACATCGGTCAGCCCCAGCATTTT. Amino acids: CASSQGTGNIGQPQHF.

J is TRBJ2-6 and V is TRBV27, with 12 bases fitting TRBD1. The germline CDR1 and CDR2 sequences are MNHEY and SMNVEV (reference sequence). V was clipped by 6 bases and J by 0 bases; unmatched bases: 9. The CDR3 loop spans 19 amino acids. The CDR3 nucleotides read TGTGCCAGCAGAGCCTACGGGACAGGGGGCCTCTCTGGGGCCAACGTCCTGACTTTC. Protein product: CASRAYGTGGLSGANVLTF.

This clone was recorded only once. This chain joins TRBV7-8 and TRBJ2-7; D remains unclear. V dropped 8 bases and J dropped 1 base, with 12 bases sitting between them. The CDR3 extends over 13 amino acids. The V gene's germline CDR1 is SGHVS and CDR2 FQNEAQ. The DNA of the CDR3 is TGTGCCAGCGTGCACACAAATTCCTACGAGCAGTACTTC. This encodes CASVHTNSYEQYF.

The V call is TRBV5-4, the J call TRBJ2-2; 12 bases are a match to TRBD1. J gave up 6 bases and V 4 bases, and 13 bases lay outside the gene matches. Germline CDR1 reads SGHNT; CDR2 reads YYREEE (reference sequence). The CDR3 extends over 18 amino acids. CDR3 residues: CASSPSGTGGAGAGELFF. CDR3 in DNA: TGTGCCAGCAGCCCCTCCGGGACAGGGGGCGCGGGGGCCGGGGAGCTGTTTTTT.

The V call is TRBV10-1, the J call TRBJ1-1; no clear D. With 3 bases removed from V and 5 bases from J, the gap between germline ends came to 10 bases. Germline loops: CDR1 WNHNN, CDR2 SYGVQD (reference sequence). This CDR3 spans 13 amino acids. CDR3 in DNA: TGCGCCAGCAGTGAAGGACTGGGGACTGAAGCTTTCTTT. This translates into CASSEGLGTEAFF.

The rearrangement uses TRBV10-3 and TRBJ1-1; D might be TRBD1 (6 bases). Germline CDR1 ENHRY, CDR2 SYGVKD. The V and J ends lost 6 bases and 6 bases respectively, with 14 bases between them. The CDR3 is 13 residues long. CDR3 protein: CAISLNRASEAFF. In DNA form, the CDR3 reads TGTGCCATCAGCCTCAACAGGGCTTCTGAAGCTTTCTTT.

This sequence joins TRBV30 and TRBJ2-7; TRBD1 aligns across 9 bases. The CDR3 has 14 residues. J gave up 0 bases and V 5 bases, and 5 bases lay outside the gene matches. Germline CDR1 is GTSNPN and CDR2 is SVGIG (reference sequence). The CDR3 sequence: CAWQRQGVSYEQYF. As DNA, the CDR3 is TGTGCCTGGCAAAGACAGGGGGTCTCCTACGAGCAGTACTTC.

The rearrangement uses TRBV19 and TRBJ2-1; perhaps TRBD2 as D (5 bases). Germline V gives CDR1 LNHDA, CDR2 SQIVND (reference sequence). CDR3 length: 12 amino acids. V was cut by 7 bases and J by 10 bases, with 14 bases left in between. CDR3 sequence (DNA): TGTGCCAGTAAGTTAGGAGGTGGGGAGCAGTTCTTC. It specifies CASKLGGGEQFF.

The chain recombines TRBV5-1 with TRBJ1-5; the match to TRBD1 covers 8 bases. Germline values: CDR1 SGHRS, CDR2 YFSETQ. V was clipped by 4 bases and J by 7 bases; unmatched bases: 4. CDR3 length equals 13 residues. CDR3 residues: CASSPTGAQPQHF. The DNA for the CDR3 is TGCGCCAGCAGCCCGACAGGGGCACAGCCCCAGCATTTT.

The CDR3 sequence: CASSKTGGDGYTF. The CDR3 coding sequence is TGTGCCAGCAGCAAGACAGGGGGCGACGGCTACACCTTC. This chain joins TRBV12-3 or TRBV12-4 and TRBJ1-2; 10 bases fit TRBD1. After removal of 6 bases from V and 8 bases from J, the junction contained 6 bases not matched to a gene. This CDR3 spans 13 amino acids.

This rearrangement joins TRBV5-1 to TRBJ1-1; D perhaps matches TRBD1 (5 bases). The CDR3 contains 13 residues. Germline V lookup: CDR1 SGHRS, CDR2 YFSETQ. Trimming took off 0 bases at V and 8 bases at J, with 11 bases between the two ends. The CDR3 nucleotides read TGCGCCAGCAGCTTGGTCCGGGGGAAGGAAGCTTTCTTT. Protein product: CASSLVRGKEAFF. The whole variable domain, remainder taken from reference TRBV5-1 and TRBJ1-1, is KAGVTQTPRYLIKTRGQQVTLSCSPISGHRSVSWYQQTPGQGLQFLFEYFSETQRNKGNFPGRFSGRQFSNSRSEMNVSTLELGDSALYLCASSLVRGKEAFFGQGTRLTVV.

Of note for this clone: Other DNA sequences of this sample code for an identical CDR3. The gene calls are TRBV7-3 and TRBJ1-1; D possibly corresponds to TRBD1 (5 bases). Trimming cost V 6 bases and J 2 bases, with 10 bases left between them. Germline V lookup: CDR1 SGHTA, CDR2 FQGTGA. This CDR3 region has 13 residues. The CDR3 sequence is CASSLQENTEAFF. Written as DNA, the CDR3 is TGTGCCAGCAGTTTACAGGAAAACACTGAAGCTTTCTTT.

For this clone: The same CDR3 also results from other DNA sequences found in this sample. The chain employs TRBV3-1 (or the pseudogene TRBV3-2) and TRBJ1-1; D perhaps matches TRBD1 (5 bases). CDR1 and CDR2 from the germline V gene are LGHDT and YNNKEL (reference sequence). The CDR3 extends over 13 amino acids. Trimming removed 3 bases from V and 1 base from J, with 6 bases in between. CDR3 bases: TGTGCCAGCAGCCAGGACAAGAACACTGAAGCTTTCTTT. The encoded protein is CASSQDKNTEAFF.

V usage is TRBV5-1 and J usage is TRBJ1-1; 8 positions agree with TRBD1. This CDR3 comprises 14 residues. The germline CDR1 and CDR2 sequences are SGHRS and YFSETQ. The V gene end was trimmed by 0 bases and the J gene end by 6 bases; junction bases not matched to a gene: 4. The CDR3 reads CASSLATTGAEAFF. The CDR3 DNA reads TGCGCCAGCAGCTTGGCCACGACAGGGGCTGAAGCTTTCTTT. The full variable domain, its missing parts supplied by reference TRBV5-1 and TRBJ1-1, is KAGVTQTPRYLIKTRGQQVTLSCSPISGHRSVSWYQQTPGQGLQFLFEYFSETQRNKGNFPGRFSGRQFSNSRSEMNVSTLELGDSALYLCASSLATTGAEAFFGQGTRLTVV.

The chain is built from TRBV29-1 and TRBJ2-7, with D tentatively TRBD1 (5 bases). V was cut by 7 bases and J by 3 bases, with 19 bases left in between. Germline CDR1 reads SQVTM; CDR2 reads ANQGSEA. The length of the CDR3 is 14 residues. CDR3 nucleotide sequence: TGCAGCGCGATGGGCACGGACAAGCACTACGAGCAGTACTTC. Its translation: CSAMGTDKHYEQYF.

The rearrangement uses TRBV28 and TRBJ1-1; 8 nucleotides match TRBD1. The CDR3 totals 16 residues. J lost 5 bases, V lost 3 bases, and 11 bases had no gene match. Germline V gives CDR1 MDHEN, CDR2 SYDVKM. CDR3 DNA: TGTGCCAGCAGTTTGAAAGGAACAGGGGGTCGTACTGAAGCTTTCTTT. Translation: CASSLKGTGGRTEAFF.

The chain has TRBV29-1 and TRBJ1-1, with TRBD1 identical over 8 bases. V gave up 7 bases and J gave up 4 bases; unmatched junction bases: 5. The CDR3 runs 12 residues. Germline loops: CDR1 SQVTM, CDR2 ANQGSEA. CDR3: CSEIRGLTEAFF. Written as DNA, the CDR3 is TGCAGCGAAATCAGGGGGCTCACTGAAGCTTTCTTT.

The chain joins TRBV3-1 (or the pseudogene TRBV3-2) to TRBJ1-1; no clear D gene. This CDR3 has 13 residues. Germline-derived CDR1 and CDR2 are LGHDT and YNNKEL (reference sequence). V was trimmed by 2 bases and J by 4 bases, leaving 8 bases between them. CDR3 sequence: CASSQRSGTEAFF. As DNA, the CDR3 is TGTGCCAGCAGCCAAAGGTCAGGCACTGAAGCTTTCTTT.

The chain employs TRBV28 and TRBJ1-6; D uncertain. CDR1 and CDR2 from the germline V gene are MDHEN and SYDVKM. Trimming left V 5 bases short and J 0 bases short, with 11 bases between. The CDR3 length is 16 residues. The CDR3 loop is CASSQTVSSYNSPLHF. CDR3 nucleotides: TGTGCCAGCAGTCAGACTGTTAGCTCCTATAATTCACCCCTCCACTTT.

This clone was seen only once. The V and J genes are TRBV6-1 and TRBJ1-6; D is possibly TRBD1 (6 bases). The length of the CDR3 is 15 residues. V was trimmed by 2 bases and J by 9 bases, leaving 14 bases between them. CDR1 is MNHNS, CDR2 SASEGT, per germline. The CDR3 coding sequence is TGTGCCAGCAGTGAAACAGGGCCCAGGGGTTCACCCCTCCACTTT. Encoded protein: CASSETGPRGSPLHF.

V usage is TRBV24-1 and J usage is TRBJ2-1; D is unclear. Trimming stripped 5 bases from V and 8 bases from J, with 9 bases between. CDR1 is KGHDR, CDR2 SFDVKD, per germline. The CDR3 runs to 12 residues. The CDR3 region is CATSVSGYEQFF. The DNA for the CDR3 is TGTGCCACCAGTGTATCCGGGTATGAGCAGTTCTTC.

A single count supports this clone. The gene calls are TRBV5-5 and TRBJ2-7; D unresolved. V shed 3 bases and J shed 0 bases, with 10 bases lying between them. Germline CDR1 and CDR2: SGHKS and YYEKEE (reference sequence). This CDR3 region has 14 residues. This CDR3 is CASSWNSNSYEQYF. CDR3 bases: TGTGCCAGCAGCTGGAACAGCAACTCCTACGAGCAGTACTTC.

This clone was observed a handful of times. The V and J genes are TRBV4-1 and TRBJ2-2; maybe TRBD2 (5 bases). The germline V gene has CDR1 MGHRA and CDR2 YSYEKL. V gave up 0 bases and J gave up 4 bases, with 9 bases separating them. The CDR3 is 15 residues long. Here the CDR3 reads CASSQEFRGTGELFF. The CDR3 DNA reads TGCGCCAGCAGCCAAGAATTCCGGGGCACCGGGGAGCTGTTTTTT.

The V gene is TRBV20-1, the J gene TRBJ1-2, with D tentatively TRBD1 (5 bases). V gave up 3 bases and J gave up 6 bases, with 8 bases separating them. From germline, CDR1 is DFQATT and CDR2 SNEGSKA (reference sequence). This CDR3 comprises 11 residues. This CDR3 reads CSARAGHGYTF. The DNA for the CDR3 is TGCAGTGCTAGGGCAGGGCATGGCTACACCTTC.